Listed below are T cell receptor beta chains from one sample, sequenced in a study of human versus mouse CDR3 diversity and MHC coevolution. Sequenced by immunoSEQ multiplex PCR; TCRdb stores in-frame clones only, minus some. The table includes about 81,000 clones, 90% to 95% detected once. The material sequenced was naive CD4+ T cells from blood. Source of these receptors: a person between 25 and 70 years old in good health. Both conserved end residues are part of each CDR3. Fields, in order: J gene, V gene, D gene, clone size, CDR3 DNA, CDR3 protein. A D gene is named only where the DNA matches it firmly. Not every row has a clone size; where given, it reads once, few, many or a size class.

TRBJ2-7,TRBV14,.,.,TGTGCCAGCAGTCCCGGGACATTTACCTACGAGCAGTACTTC,CASSPGTFTYEQYF
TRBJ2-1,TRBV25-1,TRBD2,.,TGTGCCAGCAGTGTGCTAGCGGGAGGAGAGACGTCCTACAATGAGCAGTTCTTC,CASSVLAGGETSYNEQFF
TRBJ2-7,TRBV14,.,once,TGTGCCAGCAGCCAAGATAACAGGGTCTACGAGCAGTACTTC,CASSQDNRVYEQYF
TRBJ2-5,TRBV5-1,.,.,TGCGCCAGCCGCACTACCGGCGGGGAAGAGACCCAGTACTTC,CASRTTGGEETQYF
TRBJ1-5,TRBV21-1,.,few,TGTGCCAGCAGCAAAAACAAGGGGAATCAGCCCCAGCATTTT,CASSKNKGNQPQHF
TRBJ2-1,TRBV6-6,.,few,TGTGCCAGCAGACCCGGGGGACCCTCAGTGGATGAGCAGTTCTTC,CASRPGGPSVDEQFF
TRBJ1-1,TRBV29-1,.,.,TGCAGCGTTGTGAGCGGCAGGGGAGAGACTGAAGCTTTCTTT,CSVVSGRGETEAFF
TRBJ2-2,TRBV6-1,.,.,TGTGCCAGCACCTCCGGGATTCACACCGGGGAGCTGTTTTTT,CASTSGIHTGELFF
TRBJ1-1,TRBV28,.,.,TGTGCCAGCAGTTTGACTAACGGTGAAACTTTCTTT,CASSLTNGETFF
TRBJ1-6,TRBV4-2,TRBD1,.,TGTGCCAGCAGCCAAGATCATCAAAGGACAGGGGCCTTCTCCTATAATTCACCCCTCCACTTT,CASSQDHQRTGAFSYNSPLHF
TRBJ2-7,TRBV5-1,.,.,TGCGCCAGCAGCTTGGATGGCATTGACTACGAGCAGTACTTC,CASSLDGIDYEQYF
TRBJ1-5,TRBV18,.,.,TGTGCCAGCTCCACGGGTATGGGTCAGCCCCAGCATTTT,CASSTGMGQPQHF
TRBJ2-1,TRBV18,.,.,TGTGCCAGCTCACTAGAGGGAGAGCAGTTCTTC,CASSLEGEQFF